This T cell receptor beta chain stems from a study of regulatory T cells in long-lasting Graves disease. Time point denoted: newly diagnosed GD, antithyroid drugs for less than 3 months. PBMCs provided the RNA from which the TCR library was made. Criteria from the American Thyroid Association guidelines were applied to diagnose Graves' disease. V shed 4 bases and J shed 3 bases, with 13 bases lying between them. Germline assignment: CDR1 SGHRS and CDR2 YFSETQ. The CDR3 totals 14 residues. To make TCR beta libraries, researchers used iRepertoire HTBI primers and Arm-PCR of CDR3 regions. TCRdb fed the multiplex PCR reads into MiXCR, producing one record per CDR3 protein. The sample carries approximately 390,000 distinct CDR3 sequences, around 16% recorded once. The same data also went into a second study, on T cells in Graves' hyperthyroidism and ophthalmopathy. That paper adds: When ophthalmopathy did not progress within 18 months, Graves' hyperthyroidism was considered stable.

This TCR was recovered from a woman between 18 and 30 years old with Graves disease. The rearrangement uses TRBV5-1 and TRBJ1-1; D perhaps matches TRBD1 (5 bases). The sample was peripheral blood mononuclear cells (PBMCs), taken at new diagnosis, from a patient treated with antithyroid drugs. The CDR3 loop reads CASSPRVTDTEAFF. CDR3 nucleotide sequence: TGCGCCAGCAGCCCCAGGGTGACGGACACTGAAGCTTTCTTT.